This passage covers 17 T cell receptor beta chains from one sample sequenced in a study of cytomegalovirus exposure and HLA in healthy donors. It was with 60 Vbeta and 13 Jbeta primers that the PCR ran. Data came from immunoSEQ multiplex PCR; TCRdb stores just in-frame clones and leaves some out. In total, the table holds tens of thousands of clones. Sequences were obtained from PBMCs. These receptors were taken from a female donor in good health and CMV-seropositive.

V gene TRBV6-5 combines with J gene TRBJ1-1; D is ambiguous. Looked up from germline, CDR1 is MNHEY and CDR2 is SVGAGI. The V end was cut by 0 bases, the J end by 3 bases, with 8 bases between. CDR3 length equals 14 residues. CDR3 DNA: TGTGCCAGCAGTTACTCGAACGGGGACACTGAAGCTTTCTTT. The encoded protein is CASSYSNGDTEAFF.

The chain has TRBV7-2 and TRBJ2-7, with D unresolved. Germline values: CDR1 SGHTA, CDR2 FQGNSA. V lost 1 base, J lost 5 bases, and 18 bases lay in between. The CDR3 extends over 16 amino acids. The CDR3 DNA follows: TGTGCCAGCAGCTTAGAACTACGCGGTGGTAGGAACGAGCAGTACTTC. Encoded protein: CASSLELRGGRNEQYF.

The chain employs TRBV28 and TRBJ1-2, with 9 nucleotides matching TRBD1. The CDR3 contains 14 residues. CDR1 and CDR2 from the germline V gene are MDHEN and SYDVKM. V was clipped by 6 bases and J by 8 bases; unmatched bases: 10. The DNA for the CDR3 is TGTGCCAGCAGATTAACAGGGGGCGCGAGGGGCTACACCTTC. Translated: CASRLTGGARGYTF.

This chain connects TRBV4-1 to TRBJ2-5, with TRBD2 identical over 8 bases. The J call may be incorrect, as the DNA end agrees better with TRBJ2-7. Germline assignment: CDR1 MGHRA and CDR2 YSYEKL. The CDR3 has 15 amino acids. The CDR3 region is CASSEPGTRYYEQYF. CDR3 nucleotides: TGCGCCAGCAGTGAGCCCGGGACTAGATACTACGAGCAGTACTTC.

The chain couples TRBV6-6 to TRBJ2-5, with D unresolved. CDR3 length equals 15 residues. Germline lookup yields CDR1 MNHNY and CDR2 SVGAGI (reference sequence). V lost 4 bases and J 2 bases, leaving 14 bases between the germline ends. CDR3 DNA: TGTGCCAGCAGTTCCCATTCCCGCAGTCAAGAGACCCAGTACTTC. This sequence encodes CASSSHSRSQETQYF.

This rearrangement joins TRBV13 to TRBJ1-2, with a possible D match to TRBD1 (6 bases). CDR3 length: 18 residues. V shed 3 bases and J shed 5 bases, with 25 bases lying between them. The germline V gene encodes CDR1 PRHDT and CDR2 FYEKMQ (reference sequence). As DNA, the CDR3 is TGTGCCAGCAGCTTGGGGAAAGGTGGACAGACCTTGGGGTATGGCTACACCTTC. Translation gives CASSLGKGGQTLGYGYTF.

This chain connects TRBV6-1 to TRBJ2-4; TRBD2 matches 8 bases. The ends lost 11 bases at V and 3 bases at J; junction bases unmatched: 6. CDR3 size: 13 residues. Germline V gives CDR1 MNHNS, CDR2 SASEGT. CDR3 sequence reads: CAAAGGSKNIQYF. DNA for the CDR3: TGTGCCGCGGCGGGGGGTAGCAAAAACATTCAGTACTTC.

The CDR3 here is CASSLFSVGTGGLSGANVLTF. The CDR3 nucleotides read TGTGCCAGCAGTTTATTTTCTGTCGGGACAGGGGGCCTATCCGGGGCCAACGTCCTGACTTTC. V usage is TRBV27 and J usage is TRBJ2-6; 12 bases align to TRBD1. From germline, CDR1 is MNHEY and CDR2 SMNVEV (reference sequence). This CDR3 comprises 21 residues. The V and J ends lost 1 base and 4 bases, in that order; junction bases with no gene match: 14.

The rearrangement links TRBV29-1 to TRBJ2-5, with TRBD1 matching 9 bases. With 3 bases clipped from V and 5 bases from J, the junction kept 10 bases outside the gene matches. CDR1 is SQVTM, CDR2 ANQGSEA, per germline. The CDR3 is 15 amino acids. CDR3 nucleotides: TGCAGCGTTGATTCGCCACAGGGGGCTGAGGAGACCCAGTACTTC. This gives the protein CSVDSPQGAEETQYF.

This chain uses TRBV10-1 with TRBJ2-7, with TRBD2 identical over 11 bases. Germline V gives CDR1 WNHNN, CDR2 SYGVQD (reference sequence). Unmatched junction bases numbered 1, after V lost 2 bases and J lost 4 bases. The CDR3 sequence is 14 residues long. This CDR3 is CASSETSGSYEQYF. In nucleotides, the CDR3 is TGCGCCAGCAGTGAGACTAGCGGGAGTTACGAGCAGTACTTC.

This chain uses TRBV28 with TRBJ2-7; 9 bases are shared with TRBD1. This CDR3 spans 14 amino acids. V was clipped by 6 bases and J by 6 bases; unmatched bases: 9. The germline CDR1 and CDR2 sequences are MDHEN and SYDVKM. The CDR3 DNA sequence: TGTGCCAGCAGCCTGGGACAGGGTTCGGGCGAGCAGTACTTC. It is translated as CASSLGQGSGEQYF.

CDR3 protein: CASSDGQGLYEQYF. The CDR3 coding sequence is TGTGCCAGCAGTGACGGGCAGGGCCTCTACGAGCAGTACTTC. This rearrangement joins TRBV2 to TRBJ2-7, with D possibly TRBD1 on 5 matching bases. Germline V CDR1 and CDR2: SNHLY, FYNNEI. Trimming shortened V by 3 bases and J by 3 bases, and 12 bases separated the two germline ends. This CDR3 region has 14 residues.

This chain uses TRBV6-1 with TRBJ2-1, with 12 bases that match TRBD2. Germline CDR1 is MNHNS and CDR2 is SASEGT. V lost 2 bases to trimming and J lost 4 bases; unmatched junction nucleotides: 3. The CDR3 has 16 residues. This CDR3 reads CASSEWGTSGYNEQFF. The CDR3, as DNA: TGTGCCAGCAGTGAATGGGGGACTAGCGGGTACAATGAGCAGTTCTTC.

The V gene is TRBV18, the J gene TRBJ2-5, with no clear D. CDR3 length equals 11 residues. The V end lost 5 bases, the J end lost 4 bases, and 5 bases lay between the germline ends. Germline-derived CDR1 and CDR2 are KGHSH and LQKENI. In nucleotides, the CDR3 is TGTGCCAGCTCATTCCGAGAGACCCAGTACTTC. Translation gives CASSFRETQYF.

V gene TRBV28 combines with J gene TRBJ1-2, with 10 positions matching TRBD1. This CDR3 contains 16 residues. Germline CDR1 MDHEN, CDR2 SYDVKM. V lost 3 bases to trimming and J lost 6 bases; unmatched junction nucleotides: 10. The CDR3, as DNA: TGTGCCAGCAGTTTGACAGGGGGCCTCGGTTCGGATGGCTACACCTTC. It encodes CASSLTGGLGSDGYTF.

This sequence joins TRBV7-2 and TRBJ2-4; 10 bases match TRBD1. CDR3 length equals 14 residues. V lost 5 bases to trimming and J lost 7 bases; unmatched junction nucleotides: 5. Germline V gene data show CDR1 as SGHTA and CDR2 as FQGNSA. The CDR3 sequence is CASSARTGGNIQYF. CDR3 bases: TGTGCCAGCAGCGCCAGGACAGGGGGTAACATTCAGTACTTC. Variable domain in full (rest from reference TRBV7-2 and TRBJ2-4): GAGVSQSPSNKVTEKGKDVELRCDPISGHTALYWYRQSLGQGLEFLIYFQGNSAPDKSGLPSDRFSAERTGGSVSTLTIQRTQQEDSAVYLCASSARTGGNIQYFGAGTRLSVL.

This chain links TRBV19 with TRBJ1-3, with a weak D call TRBD1 (6 bases). This CDR3 spans 14 amino acids. V lost 9 bases and J lost 9, with 21 bases in between. Germline assignment: CDR1 LNHDA and CDR2 SQIVND (reference sequence). The CDR3 DNA reads TGTGCCAGGCGGACAGATCGGTATCCTGGCACCATATATTTT. It is translated as CARRTDRYPGTIYF.